This TCR beta chain was observed in a study of metastatic and nonmetastatic thyroid tumors. Study in general: Malignant thyroid and benign thyroid patients provided blood and tumor or nodule tissue whose repertoires were compared. General observations from the study: For both blood and tumor, malignant thyroid tumors reportedly showed significantly higher TCR beta diversity than benign nodules did.

Every patient underwent thyroid surgery untreated. Original processing notes: Differences in CDR3 between clinicopathological groups were drawn on to build a classifier intended to discriminate distant-metastatic papillary thyroid cancer patients. TCRdb re-called the PCR reads through MiXCR. TCRdb assigned the V and J calls; the authors' analysis was not used. The repertoire holds about 15,000 clones, with about a quarter as singletons. Trimming took off 3 bases at V and 0 bases at J, with 12 bases between the two ends. This CDR3 has 15 residues. This clone occurred many times. The antigen remains unidentified.

The V gene is TRBV12-3 or TRBV12-4, the J gene TRBJ2-7, with unresolved D. This receptor was taken from a female donor with papillary thyroid cancer or a benign thyroid nodule (not recorded which). Some clones in this sample may be carry-over from other donors' samples. The sequenced sample was tumor tissue. The DNA of the CDR3 is TGTGCCAGCAGTTTGGGGTTCAGCGCCTCCTACGAGCAGTACTTC. Translating it yields CASSLGFSASYEQYF.